This entry features one T cell receptor (beta chain) sequence. What it binds is not known. With 6 bases removed from V and 6 bases from J, the gap between germline ends came to 14 bases. Looked up from germline, CDR1 is MNHEY and CDR2 is SVGAGI. CDR3 length equals 14 residues. The assay used was immunoSEQ (version v3.0), run at survey level. Using immunoSEQ multiplex PCR, the repertoire was profiled, and TCRdb retains in-frame clones only, with some absent. The table lists about 32,000 clones, 94% of them singletons. This sample stems from a study of long-term antiretroviral therapy in people with HIV. Whole-study results and caveats: Blood in the study was drawn between about 2003 and 2017, possibly under older ART regimens, which may be less effective than current ones.

The starting material was unsorted PBMCs, obtained 4.1 years after starting antiretroviral therapy. The TCR comes from a woman aged 50 to 65 with HIV. V is TRBV6-5 and J is TRBJ2-2; unclear D gene. The CDR3 nucleotides are TGTGCCAGCAGGCTGGATTTGCGGCCCGGGGAGCTGTTTTTT. This gives the protein CASRLDLRPGELFF.